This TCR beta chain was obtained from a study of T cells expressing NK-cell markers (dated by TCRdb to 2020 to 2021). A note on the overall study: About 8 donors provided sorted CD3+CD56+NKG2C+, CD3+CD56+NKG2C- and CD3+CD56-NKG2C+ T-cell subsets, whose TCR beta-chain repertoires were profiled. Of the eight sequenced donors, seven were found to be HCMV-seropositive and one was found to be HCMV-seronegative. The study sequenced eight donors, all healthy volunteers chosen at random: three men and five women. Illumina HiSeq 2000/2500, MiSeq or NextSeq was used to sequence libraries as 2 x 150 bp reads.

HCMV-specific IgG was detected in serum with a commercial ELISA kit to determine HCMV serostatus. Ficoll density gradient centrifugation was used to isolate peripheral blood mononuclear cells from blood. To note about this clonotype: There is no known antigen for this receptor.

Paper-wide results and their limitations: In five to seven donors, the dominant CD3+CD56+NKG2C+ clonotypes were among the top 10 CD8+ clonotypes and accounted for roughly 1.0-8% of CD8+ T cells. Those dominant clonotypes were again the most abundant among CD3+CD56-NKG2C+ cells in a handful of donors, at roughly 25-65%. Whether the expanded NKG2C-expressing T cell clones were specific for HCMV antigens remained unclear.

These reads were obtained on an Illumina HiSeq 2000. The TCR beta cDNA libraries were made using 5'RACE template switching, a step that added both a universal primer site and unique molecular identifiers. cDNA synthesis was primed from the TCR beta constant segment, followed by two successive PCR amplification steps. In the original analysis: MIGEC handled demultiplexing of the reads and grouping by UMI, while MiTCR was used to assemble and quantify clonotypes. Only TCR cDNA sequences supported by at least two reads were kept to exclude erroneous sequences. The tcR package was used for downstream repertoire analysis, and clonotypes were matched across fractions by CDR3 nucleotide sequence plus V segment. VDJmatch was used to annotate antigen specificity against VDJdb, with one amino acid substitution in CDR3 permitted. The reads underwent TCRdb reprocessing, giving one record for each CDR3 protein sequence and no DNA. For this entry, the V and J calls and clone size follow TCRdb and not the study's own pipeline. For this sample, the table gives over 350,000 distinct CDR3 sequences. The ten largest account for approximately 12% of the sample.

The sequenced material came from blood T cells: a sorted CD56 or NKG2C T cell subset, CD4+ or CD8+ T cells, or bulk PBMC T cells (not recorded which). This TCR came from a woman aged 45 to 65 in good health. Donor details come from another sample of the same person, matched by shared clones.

The CDR3 is CASSEQGTSSYEQYF. The chain employs TRBV6-5 and TRBJ2-7; TCRdb picks TRBD1, but there is no DNA to check that call. The CDR3 covers 15 residues, taking in both the cysteine and the phenylalanine. No DNA is listed. The germline V gene specifies MNHEY as CDR1 and SVGAGI as CDR2.